The clone carrying this TCR beta chain occurred many times. Antigen unknown. V was clipped by 9 bases and J by 6 bases; unmatched bases: 10. The CDR3 runs to 14 residues. Germline V gene data show CDR1 as SNHLY and CDR2 as FYNNEI. Amplification from RNA transcripts yielded the TCR beta CDR3 regions. Investigators did first-round RT-PCR with HTBI primers, then second-round multiplex PCR. TCRdb called the multiplex PCR reads again in MiXCR, with one record for every CDR3 protein. The sample has 360,000 or so distinct CDR3 sequences, approximately 16% seen once. The data derive from a study of Graves' ophthalmopathy and Graves' hyperthyroidism. The overall study: Investigators collected peripheral blood at initial diagnosis, before any treatment was given. Points from the study as a whole: Blood also harbored most expanded thyroid clonotypes above 0.001 frequency.

Physicians reached a diagnosis by relying on clinical symptoms, serum thyroxine, TRAb, thyroid ultrasound and orbital computed tomography. Out of around 10 ml of fresh peripheral blood, PBMCs were obtained. The chain is built from TRBV2 and TRBJ1-1; 10 positions match TRBD1. Source material: peripheral blood. The sequence came from a woman between 18 and 29 years old with Graves' ophthalmopathy. The CDR3 loop reads CARGAGQGKPEAFF. CDR3 nucleotide sequence: TGTGCCAGAGGGGCGGGACAGGGGAAACCTGAAGCTTTCTTT.